Following are 18 T cell receptor beta chains from one sample sequenced in a study of blood T cells in healthy people across ages. The second PCR ran roughly 6 to 11 cycles with a sample-barcoded 5' primer and J-beta primers. TCRdb itself ran the 5' RACE reads through MiXCR, one entry per CDR3 protein. The top ten hold around 10% of the sample, which has 1.5 million to 2 million distinct CDR3 sequences, about 35% seen once. Specimen: blood. These TCRs come from a woman aged 25 to 39 in good health.

Comments on this clonotype: A read error is possible here, since a much larger clone lies one base away. V and J are TRBV10-3 and TRBJ2-3; 11 nucleotides agree with TRBD2. CDR1 is ENHRY and CDR2 is SYGVKD in the germline V gene. This CDR3 spans 17 amino acids. CDR3 bases: TGTGCCATCAGTGAGTCGAAGACTAGCGGGAAGAGGGATAGGCAGTATTTT. As protein: CAISESKTSGKRDRQYF.

The chain employs TRBV20-1 and TRBJ1-2; weak D call: TRBD1 (5 bases). The CDR3 runs 12 residues. Germline V CDR1 and CDR2: DFQATT, SNEGSKA (reference sequence). V was clipped by 2 bases and J by 5 bases, with 9 bases between them. CDR3 loop: CSARSQVYGYTF. The CDR3 coding sequence is TGCAGTGCTAGATCACAGGTTTATGGCTACACCTTC.

Of note for this clonotype: Compared with germline, one end of the junction differs, possibly owing to a read error. The rearrangement links TRBV5-1 to TRBJ2-7, with TRBD1 matching 9 bases. The CDR3 is 14 residues long. Germline assignment: CDR1 SGHRS and CDR2 YFSETQ. The CDR3 DNA is TGCGCCAGCAGCTCCGGGACAGGGTCCTACAAGCAGTACTTC. Protein: CASSSGTGSYKQYF.

The chain uses TRBV20-1 and TRBJ2-5; 7 bases map to TRBD1. With 6 bases clipped from V and 5 bases from J, the junction kept 12 bases outside the gene matches. In germline, CDR1 is DFQATT, CDR2 SNEGSKA (reference sequence). This CDR3 contains 14 residues. CDR3 loop: CSAPGRGKGETQYF. CDR3 in DNA: TGCAGTGCACCCGGCAGGGGGAAGGGGGAGACCCAGTACTTC.

In its sample, this clonotype was seen a few times. This chain uses TRBV29-1 with TRBJ2-3; D assignment may be TRBD1 or TRBD2 (5 bases each). The length of the CDR3 is 15 residues. V shed 3 bases and J shed 1 base, with 14 bases lying between them. CDR1 and CDR2 (germline): SQVTM, ANQGSEA. In DNA form, the CDR3 reads TGCAGCGTTGAGTTTGGGGGATCTGGCACAGATACGCAGTATTTT. The encoded protein is CSVEFGGSGTDTQYF.

The chain carries TRBV20-1 and TRBJ1-5; D perhaps matches TRBD1 (6 bases). This CDR3 has 15 amino acids. V was pared by 0 bases and J by 6 bases, with 15 bases between. Germline loops: CDR1 DFQATT, CDR2 SNEGSKA (reference sequence). CDR3 bases: TGCAGTGCTAGAGATAGAAGGGGGGATATTCAGCCCCAGCATTTT. It specifies CSARDRRGDIQPQHF.

V gene TRBV20-1 combines with J gene TRBJ2-3; maybe TRBD2 (6 bases). The CDR3 length is 15 residues. Germline values: CDR1 DFQATT, CDR2 SNEGSKA (reference sequence). V lost 6 bases to trimming and J lost 2 bases, with 18 bases between them. In nucleotides, the CDR3 is TGCAGTGCAGCACCATGGGGGGATCACACAGATACGCAGTATTTT. Translating gives CSAAPWGDHTDTQYF.

The genes are TRBV9 and TRBJ2-1; TRBD2 aligns across 7 bases. J lost 0 bases, V lost 1 base, and 4 bases had no gene match. There are 16 residues in the CDR3. The germline V gene has CDR1 SGDLS and CDR2 YYNGEE. The CDR3 region is CASSVLTGGSYNEQFF. The CDR3 bases are TGTGCCAGCAGCGTATTGACGGGAGGCTCCTACAATGAGCAGTTCTTC. The full variable domain, rest sourced from reference TRBV9 and TRBJ2-1, is DSGVTQTPKHLITATGQRVTLRCSPRSGDLSVYWYQQSLDQGLQFLIQYYNGEERAKGNILERFSAQQFPDLHSELNLSSLELGDSALYFCASSVLTGGSYNEQFFGPGTRLTVL.

V gene TRBV18 combines with J gene TRBJ2-3; 9 positions agree with TRBD1. Germline CDR1 KGHSH, CDR2 LQKENI. CDR3 length equals 15 residues. The V segment lost 5 bases and the J segment 3 bases; nucleotides outside the gene matches: 6. CDR3 in DNA: TGTGCCAGCTCATCGGGACAGGGTCAAACAGATACGCAGTATTTT. Protein sequence: CASSSGQGQTDTQYF.

This clonotype was counted only a few times. The chain combines TRBV20-1 with TRBJ1-1; unclear D gene. This CDR3 region has 11 residues. Germline lookup yields CDR1 DFQATT and CDR2 SNEGSKA (reference sequence). V dropped 6 bases and J dropped 7 bases, with 12 bases sitting between them. The CDR3 protein is CSAELAGEAFF. The CDR3 DNA sequence: TGCAGTGCCGAACTGGCGGGTGAAGCTTTCTTT.

This clonotype was recorded many times. The chain carries TRBV5-1 and TRBJ2-7; D remains unclear. In germline, CDR1 is SGHRS, CDR2 YFSETQ. The CDR3 has 13 residues. Trimming removed 4 bases from V and 6 bases from J, with 14 bases in between. The CDR3 is CASSAPPLSEQYF. The CDR3 bases are TGCGCCAGCAGCGCACCACCCCTCAGCGAGCAGTACTTC.

The chain combines TRBV20-1 with TRBJ1-1, with D possibly TRBD1 on 5 matching bases. The V end was cut by 6 bases, the J end by 1 base, with 15 bases between. Germline V gene data show CDR1 as DFQATT and CDR2 as SNEGSKA (reference sequence). The CDR3 is 14 residues long. CDR3 loop: CSAWIGEENTEAFF. CDR3 nucleotide sequence: TGCAGTGCATGGATAGGGGAGGAGAACACTGAAGCTTTCTTT.

The chain has TRBV20-1 and TRBJ2-1; 10 bases are a match to TRBD2. Germline values: CDR1 DFQATT, CDR2 SNEGSKA (reference sequence). The CDR3 covers 13 residues. CDR3 sequence reads: CSLLAGNYNEQFF. The CDR3 DNA is TGCAGCCTACTAGCGGGAAATTACAATGAGCAGTTCTTC.

The chain couples TRBV2 to TRBJ1-5; D remains ambiguous. The CDR3 has 13 amino acids. Germline CDR1 and CDR2: SNHLY and FYNNEI. Between the trimmed V and J ends, which lost 6 bases and 6 bases, there was a span of 12 bases. The CDR3 DNA sequence: TGTGCCAGCAGCGCCTCCGGCGTTCAGCCCCAGCATTTT. Translated, it gives CASSASGVQPQHF.

This clonotype was picked up a small number of times. One base away lies a much larger clone, so this may be a sequencing read error. The genes are TRBV29-1 and TRBJ2-1; no clear D gene. The V gene's germline CDR1 is SQVTM and CDR2 ANQGSEA. V was cut by 7 bases and J by 12 bases, with 19 bases left in between. This CDR3 is 12 amino acids long. DNA for the CDR3: TGCAGCGCCCTGCGCGCGAGTTATGGGCAGTTCTTC. Translation: CSALRASYGQFF.

The chain joins TRBV10-2 to TRBJ2-1; D remains unclear. The CDR3 runs 12 residues. Trimming took 8 bases from V and 8 from J, leaving 13 bases between them. From germline, CDR1 is WSHSY and CDR2 SAAADI. CDR3 in amino acids: CASCRWVDEQFF. The CDR3, as DNA: TGCGCCAGCTGTAGGTGGGTCGATGAGCAGTTCTTC.

This clonotype showed up just a few times. CDR3 nucleotide sequence: TGCGCCAGCAGCCAAGATCCCACAGGGGGAGAGACCCAGTACTTC. This gives the protein CASSQDPTGGETQYF. The genes are TRBV4-1 and TRBJ2-5; 8 bases align to TRBD1. The CDR3 extends over 15 amino acids. Germline CDR1 reads MGHRA; CDR2 reads YSYEKL. After removal of 0 bases from V and 4 bases from J, the junction contained 4 bases not matched to a gene.

Concerning this clonotype itself: Its ends do not fully match the called genes, so a read error is possible. The V call is TRBV25-1, the J call TRBJ1-4, with a tentative D call TRBD1 (5 bases). The V gene's germline CDR1 is MGHDK and CDR2 SYGVNS. The CDR3 has 15 amino acids. CDR3 region: CAGSVRQTLGEKLFF. For the CDR3, the DNA is TGTGCCGGCAGTGTTCGACAGACCCTAGGGGAAAAACTGTTTTTT.